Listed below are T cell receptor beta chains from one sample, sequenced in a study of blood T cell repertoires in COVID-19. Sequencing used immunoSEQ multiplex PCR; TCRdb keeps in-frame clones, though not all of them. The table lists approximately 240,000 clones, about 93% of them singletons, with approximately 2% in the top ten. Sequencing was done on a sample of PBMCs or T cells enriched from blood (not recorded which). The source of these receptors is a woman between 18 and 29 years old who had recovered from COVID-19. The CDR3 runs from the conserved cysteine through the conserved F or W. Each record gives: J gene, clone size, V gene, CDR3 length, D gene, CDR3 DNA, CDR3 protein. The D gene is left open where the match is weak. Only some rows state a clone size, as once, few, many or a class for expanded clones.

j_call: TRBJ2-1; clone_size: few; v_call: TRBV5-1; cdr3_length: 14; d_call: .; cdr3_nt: TGCGCCAGCAGCCCCCGGGACTCTGGGACTGAGCAGTTCTTC; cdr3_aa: CASSPRDSGTEQFF
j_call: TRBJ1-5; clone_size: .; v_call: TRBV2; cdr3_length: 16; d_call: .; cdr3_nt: TGTGCCAGCAGTAAGCGACAGTATGGTAACAATCAGCCCCAGCATTTT; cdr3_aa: CASSKRQYGNNQPQHF
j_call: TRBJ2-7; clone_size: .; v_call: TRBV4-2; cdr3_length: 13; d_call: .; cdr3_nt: TGTGCCAGCAGCCAGGGCCTCTCCTACGAGCAGTACTTC; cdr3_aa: CASSQGLSYEQYF
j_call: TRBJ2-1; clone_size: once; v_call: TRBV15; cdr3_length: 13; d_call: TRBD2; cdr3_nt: TGTGCCACCAGCAGTAGCGGGGGCAATGAGCAGTTCTTC; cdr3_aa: CATSSSGGNEQFF
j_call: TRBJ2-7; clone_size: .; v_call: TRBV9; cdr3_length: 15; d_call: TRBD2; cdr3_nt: TGTGCCAGCAGCGTAGAACCTAGCGGGAGTTACGAGCAGTACTTC; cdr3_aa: CASSVEPSGSYEQYF
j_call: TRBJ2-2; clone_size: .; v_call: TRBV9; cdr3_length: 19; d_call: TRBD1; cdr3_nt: TGTGCCAGCAGCGCCGATTCGGACAGGGGGCTCTTGGAGACCGGGGAGCTGTTTTTT; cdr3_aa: CASSADSDRGLLETGELFF
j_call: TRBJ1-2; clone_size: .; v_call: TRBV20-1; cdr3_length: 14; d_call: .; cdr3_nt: TGCAGTGCTAGTAACTACAGGGAAAACTATGGCTACACCTTC; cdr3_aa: CSASNYRENYGYTF
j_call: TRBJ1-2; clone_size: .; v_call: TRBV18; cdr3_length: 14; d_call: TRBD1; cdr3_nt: TGTGCCAGCTCACCACTACGACAGGGTGAGGGCTACACCTTC; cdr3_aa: CASSPLRQGEGYTF
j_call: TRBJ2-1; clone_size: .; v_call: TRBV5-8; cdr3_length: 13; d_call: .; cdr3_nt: TGTGCCAGCAGCAATTGGGACTCAGATGAGCAGTTCTTC; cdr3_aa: CASSNWDSDEQFF
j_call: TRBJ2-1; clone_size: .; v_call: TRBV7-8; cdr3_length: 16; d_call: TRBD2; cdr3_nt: TGTGCCAGCGCGGGACTAGCGGGAGGCGTACTGAATGAGCAGTTCTTC; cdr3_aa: CASAGLAGGVLNEQFF
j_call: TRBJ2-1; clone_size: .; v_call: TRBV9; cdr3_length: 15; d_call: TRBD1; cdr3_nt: TGTGCCAGCAGCGCCGGGACAGGGAATTACAATGAGCAGTTCTTC; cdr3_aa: CASSAGTGNYNEQFF
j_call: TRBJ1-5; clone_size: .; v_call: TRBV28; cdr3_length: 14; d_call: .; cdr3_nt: TGTGCCAGCAGGGCCTTTATGCGGCATCAGCCCCAGCATTTT; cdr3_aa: CASRAFMRHQPQHF
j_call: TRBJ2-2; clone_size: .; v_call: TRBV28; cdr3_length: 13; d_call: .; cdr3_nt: TGTGCCAGCACGGTCCCGAACACCGGGGAGCTGTTTTTT; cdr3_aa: CASTVPNTGELFF
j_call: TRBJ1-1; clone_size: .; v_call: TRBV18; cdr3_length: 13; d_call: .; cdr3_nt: TGTGCCAGCTCTCCCGGACTCGACACTGAAGCTTTCTTT; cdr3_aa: CASSPGLDTEAFF
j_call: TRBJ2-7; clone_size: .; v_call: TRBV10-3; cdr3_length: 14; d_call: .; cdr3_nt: TGTGCCATCACCGCCACGGACAGTTCCTACGAGCAGTACTTC; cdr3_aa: CAITATDSSYEQYF
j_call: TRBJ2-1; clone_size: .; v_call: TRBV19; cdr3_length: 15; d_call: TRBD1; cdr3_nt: TGTGCCAGTAGTATCTCTGGGACAGGGGACAATGAGCAGTTCTTC; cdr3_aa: CASSISGTGDNEQFF
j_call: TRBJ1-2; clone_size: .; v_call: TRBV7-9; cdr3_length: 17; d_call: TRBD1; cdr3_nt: TGTGCCAGCAGCCTCCCGGGACAGGGGACCCTAAACTATGGCTACACCTTC; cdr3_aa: CASSLPGQGTLNYGYTF
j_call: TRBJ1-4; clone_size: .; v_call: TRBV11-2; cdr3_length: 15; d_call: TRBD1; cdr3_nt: TGTGCCAGCAGCTTAGGGGGCAGGGGGAACGAAAAACTGTTTTTT; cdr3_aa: CASSLGGRGNEKLFF
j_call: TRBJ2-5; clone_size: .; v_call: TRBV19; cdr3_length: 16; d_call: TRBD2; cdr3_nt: TGTGCCAGTAGTATTTCCCAGGTTTGGGGAGGGGAGACCCAGTACTTC; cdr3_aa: CASSISQVWGGETQYF
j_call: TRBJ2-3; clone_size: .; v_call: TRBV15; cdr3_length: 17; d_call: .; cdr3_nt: TGTGCCACCAGCAATGTCTGGTTGTTCCGCGGCACAGATACGCAGTATTTT; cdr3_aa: CATSNVWLFRGTDTQYF
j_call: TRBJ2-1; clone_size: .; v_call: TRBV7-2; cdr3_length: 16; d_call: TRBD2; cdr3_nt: TGTGCCAGCAGCTTAGCTGGACTAGCGGGACGGAATGAGCAGTTCTTC; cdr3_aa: CASSLAGLAGRNEQFF
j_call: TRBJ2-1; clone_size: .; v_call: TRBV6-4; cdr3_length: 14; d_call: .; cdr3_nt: TGTGCCAGCAGCATAACGAGCTCCTACAATGAGCAGTTCTTC; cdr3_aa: CASSITSSYNEQFF
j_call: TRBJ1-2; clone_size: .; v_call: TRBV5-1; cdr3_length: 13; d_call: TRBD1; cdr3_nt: TGCGCCAGCGGGGACAGTACTAACTATGGCTACACCTTC; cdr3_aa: CASGDSTNYGYTF
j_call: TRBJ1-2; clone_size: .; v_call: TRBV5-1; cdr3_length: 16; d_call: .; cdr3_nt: TGCGCCAGCAGCTCTGGGGCGGGGGTCGGTAACTATGGCTACACCTTC; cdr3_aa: CASSSGAGVGNYGYTF
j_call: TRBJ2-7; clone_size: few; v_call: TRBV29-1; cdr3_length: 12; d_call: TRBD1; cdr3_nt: TGCAGCATTAGACAGGGGTCCTACGAGCAGTACTTC; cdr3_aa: CSIRQGSYEQYF
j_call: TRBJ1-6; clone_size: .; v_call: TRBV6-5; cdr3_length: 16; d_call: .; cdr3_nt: TGTGCCAGCAGTTTTTGGTCAGGGCAGATTAATTCACCCCTCCACTTT; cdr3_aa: CASSFWSGQINSPLHF
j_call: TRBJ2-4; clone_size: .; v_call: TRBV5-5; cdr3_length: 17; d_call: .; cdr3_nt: TGTGCCAGCAGCCTTAGCGGTTTGATACTAGCCAAAAACATTCAGTACTTC; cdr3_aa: CASSLSGLILAKNIQYF
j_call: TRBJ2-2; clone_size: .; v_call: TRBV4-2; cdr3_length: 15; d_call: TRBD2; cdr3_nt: TGTGCCAGCAGCCAAGGCCGGGAGGGCCCCGGGGAGCTGTTTTTT; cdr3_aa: CASSQGREGPGELFF
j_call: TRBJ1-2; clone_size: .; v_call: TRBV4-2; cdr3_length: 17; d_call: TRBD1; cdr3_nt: TGTGCCAGCAGCCAACCCCCGGGACAGGGGGCTTACTATGGCTACACCTTC; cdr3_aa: CASSQPPGQGAYYGYTF
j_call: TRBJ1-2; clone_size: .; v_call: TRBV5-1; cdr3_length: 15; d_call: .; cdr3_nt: TGCGCCAGCAGCTTGCAACAGTCTACTAACTATGGCTACACCTTC; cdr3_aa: CASSLQQSTNYGYTF
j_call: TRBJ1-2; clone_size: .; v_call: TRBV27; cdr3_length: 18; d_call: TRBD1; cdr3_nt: TGTGCCAGCAGTAACCATGCGGGACAGGGTAGGACTAACTATGGCTACACCTTC; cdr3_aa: CASSNHAGQGRTNYGYTF
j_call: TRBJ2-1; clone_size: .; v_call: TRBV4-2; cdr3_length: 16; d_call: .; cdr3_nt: TGTGCCAGCAGCCAAGATATGGCGGGCTCCTACAATGAGCAGTTCTTC; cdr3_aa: CASSQDMAGSYNEQFF
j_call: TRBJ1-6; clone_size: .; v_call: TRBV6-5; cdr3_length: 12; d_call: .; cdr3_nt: TGTGCCAGCAGTAACATGGTGGCACCCCTCCACTTT; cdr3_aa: CASSNMVAPLHF
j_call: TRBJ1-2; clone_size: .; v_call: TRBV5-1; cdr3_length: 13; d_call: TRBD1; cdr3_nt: TGCGCCAGCAGCCCGGGACAGACCTATGGCTACACCTTC; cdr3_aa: CASSPGQTYGYTF
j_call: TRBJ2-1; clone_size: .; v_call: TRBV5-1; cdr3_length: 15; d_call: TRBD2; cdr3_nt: TGCGCCAGCAGCTTGGTTGCTAGCGGGAGCAATGAGCAGTTCTTC; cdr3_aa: CASSLVASGSNEQFF
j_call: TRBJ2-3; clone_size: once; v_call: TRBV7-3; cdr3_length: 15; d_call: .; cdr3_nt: TGTGCCAGCAGCTTCGGTACCACCAGCACAGATACGCAGTATTTT; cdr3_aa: CASSFGTTSTDTQYF
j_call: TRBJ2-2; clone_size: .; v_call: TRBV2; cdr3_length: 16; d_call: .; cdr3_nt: TGTGCCAGCAGTGAATTCCGGGTCCCCCGGACCGGGGAGCTGTTTTTT; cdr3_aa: CASSEFRVPRTGELFF
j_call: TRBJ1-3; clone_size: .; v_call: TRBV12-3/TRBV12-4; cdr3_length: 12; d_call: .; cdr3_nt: TGTGCCAGCAGTACGGGGAGAAACACCATATATTTT; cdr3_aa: CASSTGRNTIYF
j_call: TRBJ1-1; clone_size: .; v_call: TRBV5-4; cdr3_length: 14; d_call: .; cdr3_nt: TGTGCCAGCAGCTTGGCCAGGGAGAACACTGAAGCTTTCTTT; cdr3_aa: CASSLARENTEAFF
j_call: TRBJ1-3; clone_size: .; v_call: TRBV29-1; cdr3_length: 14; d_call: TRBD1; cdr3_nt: TGCAGCGTGGGGGACAGGGGGTCTGGAAACACCATATATTTT; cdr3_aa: CSVGDRGSGNTIYF